In its sample, the clone carrying this T cell receptor (beta chain) was seen many times. A second PCR, run for about 7 to 12 cycles, used a sample-barcoded 5' primer plus a J-beta primer mix. One entry per CDR3 protein, called by TCRdb with MiXCR from the 5' RACE reads. Counted here are under 950,000 distinct CDR3 sequences, 22% occurring once; the ten biggest clones make up 22%. CDR3 length equals 12 residues. V was shortened by 3 bases and J by 4 bases, with 4 bases between the two germline ends. This specimen comes from a study of blood T cells in healthy people across ages. The sequence was collected from a man in his 70s in good health. The sample consisted of blood. J is TRBJ1-5 and V is TRBV12-3 or TRBV12-4; D call uncertain. The CDR3 reads CASSFGNQPQHF. For the CDR3, the DNA is TGTGCCAGCAGTTTCGGGAATCAGCCCCAGCATTTT.